The TCR beta chain described here comes from a study of cytomegalovirus exposure and HLA in healthy donors. The study's findings and limits: The authors confirmed in vitro that a few CMV-associated chains were specific for CMV antigens. Sequencing likely generated an artifact that appeared as a cluster of highly shared sequence variants.

Trimming removed 4 bases from V and 5 bases from J; junction bases left unmatched: 0. CDR3 length: 12 residues. Germline CDR1 is MDHEN and CDR2 is SYDVKM. Comments on this clone: Its specificity is not known.

Both 60 Vbeta primers and 13 Jbeta primers went into the PCR. Libraries were prepared by immunoSEQ multiplex PCR; TCRdb keeps only in-frame clonotypes and omits some of them. The profile shows approximately 190,000 clones, roughly 76% of them singletons. This clonotype was sampled from a woman aged 30 to 39 in good health and CMV-seropositive. Sequencing input: PBMCs. The V and J genes are TRBV28 and TRBJ1-2, with 8 positions matching TRBD1. For the CDR3, the DNA is TGTGCCAGCAGTTGGACAGGGTATGGCTACACCTTC. Translated: CASSWTGYGYTF.